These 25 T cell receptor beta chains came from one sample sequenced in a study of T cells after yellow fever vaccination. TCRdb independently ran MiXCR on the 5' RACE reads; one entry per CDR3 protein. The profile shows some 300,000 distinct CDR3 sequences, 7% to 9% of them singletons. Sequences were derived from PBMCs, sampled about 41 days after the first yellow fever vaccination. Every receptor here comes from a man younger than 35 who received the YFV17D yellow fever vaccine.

Here the CDR3 reads CSVVGFGLDEQYF. CDR3 nucleotides: TGCAGCGTTGTGGGGTTCGGGTTGGACGAGCAGTACTTC. This chain uses TRBV29-1 with TRBJ2-7; D call uncertain. CDR1 is SQVTM, CDR2 ANQGSEA, per germline. The ends were cut back, 4 bases at V and 5 bases at J, with 15 bases in the middle. The CDR3 spans 13 residues.

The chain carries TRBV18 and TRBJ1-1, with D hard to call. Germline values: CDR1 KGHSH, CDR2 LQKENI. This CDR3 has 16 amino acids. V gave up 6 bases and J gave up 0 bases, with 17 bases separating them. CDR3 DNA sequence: TGTGCCAGCTCCTATACGACACAGCACATGAACACTGAAGCTTTCTTT. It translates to CASSYTTQHMNTEAFF.

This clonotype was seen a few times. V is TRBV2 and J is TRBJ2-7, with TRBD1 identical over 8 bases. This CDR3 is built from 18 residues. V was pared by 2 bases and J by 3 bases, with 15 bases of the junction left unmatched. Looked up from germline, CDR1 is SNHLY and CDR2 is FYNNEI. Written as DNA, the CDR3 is TGTGCCAGCAGTGAACTCGGCAGGGGGCCCGGGGGCCACTACGAGCAGTACTTC. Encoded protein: CASSELGRGPGGHYEQYF.

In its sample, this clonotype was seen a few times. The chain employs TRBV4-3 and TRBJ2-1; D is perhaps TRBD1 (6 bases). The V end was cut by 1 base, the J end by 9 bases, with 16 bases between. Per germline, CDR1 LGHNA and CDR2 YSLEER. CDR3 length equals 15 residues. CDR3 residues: CASSQVIDGQIEQFF. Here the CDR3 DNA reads TGCGCCAGCAGCCAAGTCATCGACGGACAGATTGAGCAGTTCTTC.

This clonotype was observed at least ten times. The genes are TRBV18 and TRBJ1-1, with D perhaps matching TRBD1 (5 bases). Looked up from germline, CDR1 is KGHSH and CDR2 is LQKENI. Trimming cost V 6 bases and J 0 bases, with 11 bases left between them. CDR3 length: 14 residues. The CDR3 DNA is TGTGCCAGCTCCTCCCAGGGACTGAACACTGAAGCTTTCTTT. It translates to CASSSQGLNTEAFF.

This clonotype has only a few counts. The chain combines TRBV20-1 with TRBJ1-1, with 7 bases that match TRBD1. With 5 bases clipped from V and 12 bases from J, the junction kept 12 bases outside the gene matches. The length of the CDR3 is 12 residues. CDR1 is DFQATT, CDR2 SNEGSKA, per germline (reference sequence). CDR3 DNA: TGCAGTGCTTTCACGACAGGGTCGATGCCTTTCTTT. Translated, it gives CSAFTTGSMPFF.

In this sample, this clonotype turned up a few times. In DNA form, the CDR3 reads TGTGCCAGCAGTATGACAGGGTTTACCACCTACGAGCAGTACTTC. Protein sequence: CASSMTGFTTYEQYF. V is TRBV12-3 or TRBV12-4 and J is TRBJ2-7; 7 bases line up with TRBD1. V lost 5 bases to trimming and J lost 2 bases; unmatched junction nucleotides: 9. CDR3 length equals 15 residues.

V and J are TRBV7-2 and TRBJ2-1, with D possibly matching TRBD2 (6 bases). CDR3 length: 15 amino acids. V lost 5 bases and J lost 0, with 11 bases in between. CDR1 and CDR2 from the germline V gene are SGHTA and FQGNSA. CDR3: CASSRGTPSYNEQFF. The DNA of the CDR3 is TGTGCCAGCAGCCGCGGGACTCCCTCCTACAATGAGCAGTTCTTC.

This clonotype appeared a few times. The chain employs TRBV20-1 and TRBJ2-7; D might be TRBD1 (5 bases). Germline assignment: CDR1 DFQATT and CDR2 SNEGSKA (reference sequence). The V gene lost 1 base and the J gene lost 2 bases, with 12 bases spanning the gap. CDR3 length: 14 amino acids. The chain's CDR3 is CSARGGADPYEQYV. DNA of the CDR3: TGCAGTGCTAGAGGTGGGGCCGACCCCTACGAGCAGTACGTC.

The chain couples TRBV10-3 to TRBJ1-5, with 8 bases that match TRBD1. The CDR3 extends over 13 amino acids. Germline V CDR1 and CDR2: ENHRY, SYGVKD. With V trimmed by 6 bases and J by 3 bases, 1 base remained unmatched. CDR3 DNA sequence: TGTGCCATCAGGGGACAGGCCAATCAGCCCCAGCATTTT. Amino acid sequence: CAIRGQANQPQHF.

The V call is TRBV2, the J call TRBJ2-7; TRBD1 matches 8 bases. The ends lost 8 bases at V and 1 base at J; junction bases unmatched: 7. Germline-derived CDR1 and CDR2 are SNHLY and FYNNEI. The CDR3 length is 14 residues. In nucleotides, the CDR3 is TGTGCCAGCTGTCGGGACAGGTTTTCCTACGAGCAGTACTTC. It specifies CASCRDRFSYEQYF.

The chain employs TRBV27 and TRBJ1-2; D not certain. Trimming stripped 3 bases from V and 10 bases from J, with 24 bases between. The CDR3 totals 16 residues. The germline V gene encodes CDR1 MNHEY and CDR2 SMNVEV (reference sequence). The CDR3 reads CASSFAFGLGKGVYTF. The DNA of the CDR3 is TGTGCCAGCAGTTTTGCGTTTGGACTCGGGAAGGGTGTCTACACCTTC.

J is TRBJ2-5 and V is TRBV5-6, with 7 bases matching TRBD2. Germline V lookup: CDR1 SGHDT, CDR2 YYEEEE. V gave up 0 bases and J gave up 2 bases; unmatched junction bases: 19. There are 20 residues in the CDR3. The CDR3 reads CASSLGQHSRGDLVQETQYF. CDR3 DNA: TGTGCCAGCAGCTTGGGGCAGCACAGCCGGGGGGATTTGGTTCAAGAGACCCAGTACTTC.

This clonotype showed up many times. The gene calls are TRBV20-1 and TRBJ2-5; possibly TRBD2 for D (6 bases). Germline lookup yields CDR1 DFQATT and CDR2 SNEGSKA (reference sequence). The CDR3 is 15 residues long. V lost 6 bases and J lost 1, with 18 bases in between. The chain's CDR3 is CSANGDAGTQETQYF. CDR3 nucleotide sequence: TGCAGTGCCAACGGCGACGCGGGGACCCAAGAGACCCAGTACTTC.

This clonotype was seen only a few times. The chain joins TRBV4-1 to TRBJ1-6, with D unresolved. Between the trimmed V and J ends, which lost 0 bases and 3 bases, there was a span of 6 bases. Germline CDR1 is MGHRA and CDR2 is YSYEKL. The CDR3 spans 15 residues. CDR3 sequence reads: CASSQDGNYNSPLHF. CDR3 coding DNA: TGCGCCAGCAGCCAAGATGGAAACTATAATTCACCCCTCCACTTT.

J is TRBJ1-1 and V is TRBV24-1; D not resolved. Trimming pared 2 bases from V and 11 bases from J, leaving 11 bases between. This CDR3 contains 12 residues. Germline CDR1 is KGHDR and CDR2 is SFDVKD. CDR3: CATSDYLGKAFF. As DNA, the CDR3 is TGTGCCACCAGTGATTATTTAGGCAAGGCTTTCTTT.

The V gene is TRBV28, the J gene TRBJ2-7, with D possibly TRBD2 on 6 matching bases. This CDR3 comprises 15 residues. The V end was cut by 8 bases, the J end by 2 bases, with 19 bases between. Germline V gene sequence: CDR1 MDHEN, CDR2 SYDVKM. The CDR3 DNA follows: TGTGCCAGCCTCCCTACCGCAGGGAGGCCCTACGAGCAGTACGTC. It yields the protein CASLPTAGRPYEQYV.

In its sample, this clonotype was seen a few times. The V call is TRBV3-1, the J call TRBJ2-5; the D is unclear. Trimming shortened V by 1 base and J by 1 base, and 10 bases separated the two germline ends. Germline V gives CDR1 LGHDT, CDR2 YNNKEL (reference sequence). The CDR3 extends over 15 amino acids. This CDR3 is CASSQVGVGQETQYF. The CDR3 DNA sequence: TGTGCCAGCAGCCAAGTTGGGGTAGGCCAAGAGACCCAGTACTTC.

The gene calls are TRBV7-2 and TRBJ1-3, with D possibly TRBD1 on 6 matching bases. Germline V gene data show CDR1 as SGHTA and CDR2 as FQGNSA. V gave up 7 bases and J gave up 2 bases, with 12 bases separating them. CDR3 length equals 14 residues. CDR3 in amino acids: CASTPGHAGNTIYF. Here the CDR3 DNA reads TGTGCCAGCACCCCGGGACACGCTGGAAACACCATATATTTT.

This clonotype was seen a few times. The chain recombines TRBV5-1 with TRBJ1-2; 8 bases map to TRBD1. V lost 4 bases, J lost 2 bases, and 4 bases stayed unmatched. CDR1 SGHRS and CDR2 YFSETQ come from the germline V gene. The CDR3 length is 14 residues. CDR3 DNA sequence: TGCGCCAGCAGCGTGGACAGGGAAAACTATGGCTACACCTTC. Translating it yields CASSVDRENYGYTF.

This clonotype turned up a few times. CDR3 sequence reads: CASSPTGGLGYTF. The CDR3 DNA reads as TGTGCCAGCAGCCCGACAGGGGGCTTGGGCTACACCTTC. This rearrangement joins TRBV12-3 or TRBV12-4 to TRBJ1-2; TRBD1 matches at 10 bases. With V trimmed by 6 bases and J by 8 bases, 6 bases remained unmatched. The CDR3 length is 13 residues.

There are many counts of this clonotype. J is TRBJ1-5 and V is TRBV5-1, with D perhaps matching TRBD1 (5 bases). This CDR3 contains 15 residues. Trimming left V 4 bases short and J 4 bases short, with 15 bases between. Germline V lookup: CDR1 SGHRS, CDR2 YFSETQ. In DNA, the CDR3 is TGCGCCAGCAGCCGGGACGGTGCTCCGAATCAGCCCCAGCATTTT. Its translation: CASSRDGAPNQPQHF.

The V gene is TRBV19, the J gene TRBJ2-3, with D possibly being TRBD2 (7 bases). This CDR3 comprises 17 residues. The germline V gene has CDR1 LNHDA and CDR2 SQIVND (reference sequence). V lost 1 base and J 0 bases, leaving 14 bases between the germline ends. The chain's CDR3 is CASSIGGAGASTDTQYF. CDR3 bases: TGTGCCAGTAGTATAGGGGGTGCGGGGGCTAGCACAGATACGCAGTATTTT.

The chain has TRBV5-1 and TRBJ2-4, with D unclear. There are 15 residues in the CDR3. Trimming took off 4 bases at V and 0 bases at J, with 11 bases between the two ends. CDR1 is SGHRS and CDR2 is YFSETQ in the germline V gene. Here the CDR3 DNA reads TGCGCCAGCAGCGATGCGTTACAAGCCAAAAACATTCAGTACTTC. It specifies CASSDALQAKNIQYF.

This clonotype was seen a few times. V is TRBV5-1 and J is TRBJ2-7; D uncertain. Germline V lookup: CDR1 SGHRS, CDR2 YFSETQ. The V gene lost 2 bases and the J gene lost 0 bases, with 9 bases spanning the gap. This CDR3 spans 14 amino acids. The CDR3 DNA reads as TGCGCCAGCAGCTTTGGAGACGGCTCCTACGAGCAGTACGTC. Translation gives CASSFGDGSYEQYV.